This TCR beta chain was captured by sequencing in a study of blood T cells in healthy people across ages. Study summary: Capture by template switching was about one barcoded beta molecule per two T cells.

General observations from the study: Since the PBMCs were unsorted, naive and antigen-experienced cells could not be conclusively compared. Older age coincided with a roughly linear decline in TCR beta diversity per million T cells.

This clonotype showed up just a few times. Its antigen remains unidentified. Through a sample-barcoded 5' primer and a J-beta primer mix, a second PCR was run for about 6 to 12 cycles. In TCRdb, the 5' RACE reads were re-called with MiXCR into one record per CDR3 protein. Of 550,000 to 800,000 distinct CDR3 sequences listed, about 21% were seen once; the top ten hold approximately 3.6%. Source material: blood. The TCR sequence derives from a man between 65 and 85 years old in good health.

The CDR3 region has the DNA TGTGCCAGCAGTTTTTTGCGTGGCTCCTACGAGCAGTACTTC. Translated, it gives CASSFLRGSYEQYF. The chain recombines TRBV12-3 or TRBV12-4 with TRBJ2-7; D is unclear. V lost 3 bases to trimming and J lost 0 bases, with 9 bases between them. The length of the CDR3 is 14 residues.